This T cell receptor beta chain was identified in a study of radiotherapy plus CTLA-4 blockade in lung cancer (dated by TCRdb to the late 2010s). Background for the entire study: Among enrolled patients, about 19% had an objective response and 31% reached disease control.

For this clone: This clone's antigen is unknown. No base quality values were provided; no much bigger clone lies one nucleotide off.

The library relied on the immunoSEQ multiplex PCR assay. Entries here come from immuneACCESS through TCRdb and include only in-frame sequences with V and J called. Some clones fail to appear in such tables; in the studies checked, an unresolved V gene covers under half of the shortfall, and the cause of the remainder is unknown. Present in this sample are 45,000 or so clones, 70% to 90% of which were seen just once. The ten largest clones take up around 7.6% of the sample. Focal radiation therapy combined with CTLA-4 blockade (ipilimumab) was tested in patients with chemo-refractory metastatic non-small-cell lung cancer. Study-level results and caveats: TCR clones derived from tumors expanded in peripheral blood after treatment with radiotherapy and ipilimumab. The strongest predictors of response, as reported, were early dynamic changes in blood T cell clones along with a rise in serum interferon-beta after radiation.

The sequences come from peripheral blood, collected from a patient treated with radiotherapy plus ipilimumab. The receptor's source is a human donor with non-small cell lung cancer whose response to radiotherapy plus ipilimumab could not be evaluated.

CDR3 loop: CASSLATGANTEAFF. The nucleotide sequence reads as follows: TGCGCCAGCAGCTTGGCCACTGGGGCGAACACTGAAGCTTTCTTT. The chain was built from TRBV5-1 and TRBJ1-1, with a weak D call of TRBD1 (5 bases match). Inclusive of the bounding cysteine and phenylalanine, the CDR3 is 15 residues long. Of all the DNA, just the CDR3 is kept, 45 bases in frame from base 1. The CDR1 and CDR2 encoded by the germline V gene are SGHRS and YFSETQ. Trimming at the junction amounts to 0 bases on V and 1 base on J, and the germline ends lie 10 bases apart. Reference TRBV5-1 and TRBJ1-1 proteins supply the regions before and after the CDR3; the full variable domain is: KAGVTQTPRYLIKTRGQQVTLSCSPISGHRSVSWYQQTPGQGLQFLFEYFSETQRNKGNFPGRFSGRQFSNSRSEMNVSTLELGDSALYLCASSLATGANTEAFFGQGTRLTVV.